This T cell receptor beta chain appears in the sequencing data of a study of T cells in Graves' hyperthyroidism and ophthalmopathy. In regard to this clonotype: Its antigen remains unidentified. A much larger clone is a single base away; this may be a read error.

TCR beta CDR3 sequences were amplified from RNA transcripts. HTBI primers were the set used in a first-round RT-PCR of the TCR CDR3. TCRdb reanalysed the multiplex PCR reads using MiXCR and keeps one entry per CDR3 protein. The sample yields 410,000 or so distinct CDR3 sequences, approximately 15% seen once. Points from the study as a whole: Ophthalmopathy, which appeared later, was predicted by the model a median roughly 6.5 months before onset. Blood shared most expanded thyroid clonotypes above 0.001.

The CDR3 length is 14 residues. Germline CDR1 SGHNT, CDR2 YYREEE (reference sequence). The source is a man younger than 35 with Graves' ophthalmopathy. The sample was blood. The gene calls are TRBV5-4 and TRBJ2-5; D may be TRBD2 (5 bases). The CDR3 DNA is TGTGCCAGCAGCTCAGACGGACGGGAAGAGGCCCAGTACTTC. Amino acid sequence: CASSSDGREEAQYF.